Following are 22 T cell receptor beta chains from one sample sequenced in a study of blood T cells in healthy people across ages (dated by TCRdb to the mid-2010s). The library was generated by 5' RACE. Instrument used: Illumina HiSeq 2500. A second about 6 to 11 cycle PCR used a sample-barcoded 5' primer and a J-beta primer mix. TCRdb's own reprocessing of the public reads used fastp at Q25 and MiXCR and kept productive beta chains. CDR3 protein sequences are deduplicated, and each keeps its most common genes and DNA. For this sample the table gives hundreds of thousands of distinct CDR3 sequences, of which roughly three fifths were detected only once. The ten largest clones capture over 30% of the sample. The sequenced sample consisted of blood. Receptors were obtained from a man aged 60-69 years in good health.

This clonotype was seen a few times. The chain is built from TRBV6-6 and TRBJ2-5, with 8 bases fitting TRBD1. Germline CDR1 reads MNHNY; CDR2 reads SVGAGI (reference sequence). The CDR3 length is 12 residues. J lost 4 bases, V lost 7 bases, and 2 bases had no gene match. CDR3 amino acids: CASTGQGETQYF. Here the CDR3 DNA reads TGTGCCAGCACCGGACAGGGAGAGACCCAGTACTTC.

This clonotype has a handful of counts. The V and J genes are TRBV10-3 and TRBJ2-1; the D gene is possibly TRBD1 (5 bases). The ends were cut back, 8 bases at V and 3 bases at J, with 14 bases in the middle. The CDR3 contains 14 residues. CDR1 ENHRY and CDR2 SYGVKD come from the germline V gene. DNA of the CDR3: TGTGCCATCGGGTGGACATCCGACTACAATGAGCAGTTCTTC. Protein sequence: CAIGWTSDYNEQFF.

The chain recombines TRBV4-1 with TRBJ1-2, with 9 bases aligning to TRBD1. V trimming: 2 bases; J trimming: 4 bases; junction bases outside the gene matches: 8. CDR3 length: 16 residues. From germline, CDR1 is MGHRA and CDR2 YSYEKL. In DNA form, the CDR3 reads TGCGCCAGCAGCCAATCCGGGACAGGGCGACTCTATGGCTACACCTTC. This sequence encodes CASSQSGTGRLYGYTF.

This chain links TRBV7-2 with TRBJ2-4, with D perhaps given as TRBD1 or TRBD2 (5 bases each). Germline CDR1 SGHTA, CDR2 FQGNSA. The CDR3 consists of 16 residues. V lost 0 bases and J 1 base, leaving 10 bases between the germline ends. The CDR3 sequence is CASSLAGGTAKNIQYF. CDR3 in DNA: TGTGCCAGCAGCTTAGCTGGTGGGACGGCCAAAAACATTCAGTACTTC.

Note on this clonotype: One junction end does not reproduce the germline sequence, and a read error may be involved. The V and J genes are TRBV7-6 and TRBJ2-1; maybe TRBD2 (5 bases). Germline values: CDR1 SGHVS, CDR2 FNYEAQ. This CDR3 comprises 13 residues. CDR3 sequence (DNA): TGTGCCAGCAGCGTAGCGCAGGCAGGTCGAGCGTTCTTC. Residues: CASSVAQAGRAFF.

The chain recombines TRBV10-3 with TRBJ2-6; D may be TRBD1 or TRBD2 (6 bases each). The CDR3 is 17 amino acids. Trimming pared 6 bases from V and 4 bases from J, leaving 19 bases between. From germline, CDR1 is ENHRY and CDR2 SYGVKD. The CDR3 coding sequence is TGTGCCATCAGGGCGCAGGGGACTGCGGGAGGGGCCAACGTCCTGACTTTC. Protein product: CAIRAQGTAGGANVLTF.

The V gene is TRBV2, the J gene TRBJ1-4; perhaps TRBD1 as D (5 bases). This CDR3 comprises 14 residues. Trimming left V 6 bases short and J 6 bases short, with 14 bases between. Germline CDR1 and CDR2: SNHLY and FYNNEI. CDR3 protein: CASSEDIGYEKLFF. DNA for the CDR3: TGTGCCAGCAGCGAGGACATCGGATATGAAAAACTGTTTTTT.

The J gene is TRBJ2-5, the V gene TRBV27; 8 bases agree with TRBD1. V gave up 6 bases and J gave up 4 bases; unmatched junction bases: 7. Germline lookup yields CDR1 MNHEY and CDR2 SMNVEV (reference sequence). This CDR3 has 14 amino acids. In DNA, the CDR3 is TGTGCCAGCAGATACAGGGGGGCCAGAGAGACCCAGTACTTC. Translating it yields CASRYRGARETQYF.

V usage is TRBV6-1 and J usage is TRBJ2-5; 10 nucleotides match TRBD1. Germline assignment: CDR1 MNHNS and CDR2 SASEGT. With V trimmed by 6 bases and J by 5 bases, 3 bases remained unmatched. The CDR3 contains 13 residues. The DNA for the CDR3 is TGTGCCAGCAGGACAGGGGGCAGTGAGACCCAGTACTTC. It translates to CASRTGGSETQYF.

The chain combines TRBV23-1 with TRBJ2-4; 7 nucleotides align to TRBD2. TRBV23-1 is reported as an ORF; its role is uncertain. J was trimmed by 2 bases and V by 1 base; bases with no gene match: 5. The CDR3 has 16 amino acids. The CDR3 DNA sequence: TGCGCCAGCAGTCAATGGCGGGGGAGGACCAAAAACATTCAGTACTTC. Its protein is CASSQWRGRTKNIQYF.

The chain combines TRBV7-6 with TRBJ2-3, with D uncertain. Germline CDR1 SGHVS, CDR2 FNYEAQ. This CDR3 comprises 12 residues. V dropped 3 bases and J dropped 8 bases, with 9 bases sitting between them. CDR3 DNA: TGTGCCAGCAGCTTCACCACGGGTACGCAGTATTTT. As protein: CASSFTTGTQYF.

This clonotype was seen a handful of times. The V call is TRBV20-1, the J call TRBJ1-6, with D possibly TRBD1 on 6 matching bases. Germline V gene sequence: CDR1 DFQATT, CDR2 SNEGSKA (reference sequence). Trimming took 0 bases from V and 16 from J, leaving 10 bases between them. The CDR3 contains 11 residues. The CDR3: CSARDGGGLHF. The CDR3 nucleotides are TGCAGTGCTAGAGATGGAGGGGGACTCCACTTT.

The chain joins TRBV5-1 to TRBJ2-5; no definite D call. Trimming took off 5 bases at V and 3 bases at J, with 14 bases between the two ends. Germline V gene data show CDR1 as SGHRS and CDR2 as YFSETQ. The CDR3 has 14 residues. The CDR3 region is CASSYDSTEETQYF. DNA for the CDR3: TGCGCCAGCAGTTACGACTCGACGGAAGAGACCCAGTACTTC.

This clonotype was found a few times. The chain has TRBV12-3 or TRBV12-4 and TRBJ2-5, with D uncertain. The V end lost 7 bases, the J end lost 0 bases, and 9 bases lay between the germline ends. The CDR3 loop spans 13 amino acids. The CDR3 here is CASTVSDQETQYF. CDR3 nucleotide sequence: TGTGCCAGCACCGTTTCGGACCAAGAGACCCAGTACTTC.

The V and J genes are TRBV12-3 or TRBV12-4 and TRBJ1-6; D is undetermined. The V gene lost 6 bases and the J gene lost 6 bases, with 9 bases spanning the gap. The CDR3 spans 13 residues. In DNA, the CDR3 is TGTGCCAGCAGCCCCGGAGTTAATTCACCCCTCCACTTT. Amino acid sequence: CASSPGVNSPLHF.

This chain uses TRBV5-1 with TRBJ2-5, with 9 bases matching TRBD1. Germline V gene sequence: CDR1 SGHRS, CDR2 YFSETQ. Losses at the gene ends were 0 bases for V and 7 bases for J; bases not matched to a gene: 10. This CDR3 is built from 16 residues. This CDR3 reads CASSLESGTGKGTQYF. CDR3 nucleotide sequence: TGCGCCAGCAGCTTGGAATCCGGGACAGGGAAGGGGACCCAGTACTTC.

V is TRBV27 and J is TRBJ2-1, with a possible D match to TRBD2 (5 bases). Between the trimmed V and J ends, which lost 2 bases and 6 bases, there was a span of 8 bases. The CDR3 sequence is 13 residues long. CDR1 is MNHEY, CDR2 SMNVEV, per germline (reference sequence). For the CDR3, the DNA is TGTGCCAGCAGTTTAAGGACTCGCAATGAGCAGTTCTTC. It translates to CASSLRTRNEQFF.

The genes are TRBV20-1 and TRBJ2-3; D may be TRBD1 (6 bases). Germline values: CDR1 DFQATT, CDR2 SNEGSKA (reference sequence). V lost 3 bases and J lost 2, with 12 bases in between. The CDR3 extends over 14 amino acids. CDR3 nucleotides: TGCAGTGCTAGGTCCGGGGACATCACAGATACGCAGTATTTT. Amino acid sequence: CSARSGDITDTQYF.

This clonotype was counted once. The rearrangement links TRBV5-1 to TRBJ1-4; perhaps TRBD1 as D (6 bases). V was clipped by 4 bases and J by 1 base, with 11 bases between them. Germline V CDR1 and CDR2: SGHRS, YFSETQ. The CDR3 runs 15 residues. The CDR3 bases are TGCGCCAGCAGCCCCAGGACAGAAACTAATGAAAAACTGTTTTTT. This encodes CASSPRTETNEKLFF. The full variable domain, completed using reference TRBV5-1 and TRBJ1-4, is KAGVTQTPRYLIKTRGQQVTLSCSPISGHRSVSWYQQTPGQGLQFLFEYFSETQRNKGNFPGRFSGRQFSNSRSEMNVSTLELGDSALYLCASSPRTETNEKLFFGSGTQLSVL.

This rearrangement joins TRBV7-8 to TRBJ1-2, with 7 bases that match TRBD1. Germline CDR1 SGHVS, CDR2 FQNEAQ. CDR3 length: 12 residues. J was trimmed by 6 bases and V by 5 bases; bases with no gene match: 3. The CDR3: CASSTQGHGYTF. The CDR3 coding sequence is TGTGCCAGCAGCACACAGGGGCATGGCTACACCTTC.

The chain couples TRBV10-2 to TRBJ1-5, with a weak D call TRBD1 (5 bases). The germline V and J ends were trimmed by 4 bases and 0 bases, with 16 bases remaining between them. The length of the CDR3 is 17 residues. Germline V gene sequence: CDR1 WSHSY, CDR2 SAAADI. The CDR3 bases are TGCGCCAGCAGTGGTGGCAGGGCCCATTATAGCAATCAGCCCCAGCATTTT. It specifies CASSGGRAHYSNQPQHF.

Here the CDR3 DNA reads TGTGCCATCAGTGCGGCGGGGGGGACCTACTCCTACGAGCAGTACTTC. Its protein product is CAISAAGGTYSYEQYF. This chain connects TRBV10-3 to TRBJ2-7; 9 bases agree with TRBD2. J gave up 0 bases and V 4 bases, and 7 bases lay outside the gene matches. The germline V gene has CDR1 ENHRY and CDR2 SYGVKD. The CDR3 consists of 16 residues.